The source of this TCR beta chain is a study of OX40 agonist ivuxolimab in advanced cancers. About the research overall: Under the entry rules, prior anti-PD-1, anti-PD-L1 or anti-CTLA-4 therapy was allowed, and roughly 43% had some.

Repertoires were generated with immunoSEQ multiplex PCR, while TCRdb's copy carries only in-frame clones and drops some. The sample shows about 64,000 clones, approximately 79% of them seen only once. The CDR3 is 10 residues long. V lost 3 bases, J lost 5 bases, and 2 bases lay in between. The germline V gene has CDR1 SEHNR and CDR2 FQNEAQ (reference sequence). This sample comprised CD4+ or CD8+ T cells sorted from blood, obtained in a trial of the OX40 agonist ivuxolimab. This chain connects TRBV7-9 to TRBJ2-7; no clear D. This clonotype originated in an adult with an advanced solid tumor such as melanoma, head and neck, liver or kidney cancer. CDR3 amino acids: CASSFDEQYF. Written as DNA, the CDR3 is TGTGCCAGCAGCTTCGACGAGCAGTACTTC.